This T cell receptor beta chain was found in a study of blood T cell repertoires in COVID-19. Assay used: immunoSEQ multiplex PCR; TCRdb lists only in-frame clones, some missing. The data show roughly 200,000 clones, roughly 77% seen once. This CDR3 has 13 residues. The germline CDR1 and CDR2 sequences are SGHDT and YYEEEE. V shed 4 bases and J 5 bases; nucleotides not matched to a gene: 2. The rearrangement uses TRBV5-6 and TRBJ1-2, with 10 bases matching TRBD1. The sequencing input was peripheral blood. The TCR comes from a woman in her thirties or forties with COVID-19, enrolled during active disease. The CDR3 spells CASSRTGGYGYTF. CDR3 coding DNA: TGTGCCAGCAGCAGGACAGGGGGGTATGGCTACACCTTC.